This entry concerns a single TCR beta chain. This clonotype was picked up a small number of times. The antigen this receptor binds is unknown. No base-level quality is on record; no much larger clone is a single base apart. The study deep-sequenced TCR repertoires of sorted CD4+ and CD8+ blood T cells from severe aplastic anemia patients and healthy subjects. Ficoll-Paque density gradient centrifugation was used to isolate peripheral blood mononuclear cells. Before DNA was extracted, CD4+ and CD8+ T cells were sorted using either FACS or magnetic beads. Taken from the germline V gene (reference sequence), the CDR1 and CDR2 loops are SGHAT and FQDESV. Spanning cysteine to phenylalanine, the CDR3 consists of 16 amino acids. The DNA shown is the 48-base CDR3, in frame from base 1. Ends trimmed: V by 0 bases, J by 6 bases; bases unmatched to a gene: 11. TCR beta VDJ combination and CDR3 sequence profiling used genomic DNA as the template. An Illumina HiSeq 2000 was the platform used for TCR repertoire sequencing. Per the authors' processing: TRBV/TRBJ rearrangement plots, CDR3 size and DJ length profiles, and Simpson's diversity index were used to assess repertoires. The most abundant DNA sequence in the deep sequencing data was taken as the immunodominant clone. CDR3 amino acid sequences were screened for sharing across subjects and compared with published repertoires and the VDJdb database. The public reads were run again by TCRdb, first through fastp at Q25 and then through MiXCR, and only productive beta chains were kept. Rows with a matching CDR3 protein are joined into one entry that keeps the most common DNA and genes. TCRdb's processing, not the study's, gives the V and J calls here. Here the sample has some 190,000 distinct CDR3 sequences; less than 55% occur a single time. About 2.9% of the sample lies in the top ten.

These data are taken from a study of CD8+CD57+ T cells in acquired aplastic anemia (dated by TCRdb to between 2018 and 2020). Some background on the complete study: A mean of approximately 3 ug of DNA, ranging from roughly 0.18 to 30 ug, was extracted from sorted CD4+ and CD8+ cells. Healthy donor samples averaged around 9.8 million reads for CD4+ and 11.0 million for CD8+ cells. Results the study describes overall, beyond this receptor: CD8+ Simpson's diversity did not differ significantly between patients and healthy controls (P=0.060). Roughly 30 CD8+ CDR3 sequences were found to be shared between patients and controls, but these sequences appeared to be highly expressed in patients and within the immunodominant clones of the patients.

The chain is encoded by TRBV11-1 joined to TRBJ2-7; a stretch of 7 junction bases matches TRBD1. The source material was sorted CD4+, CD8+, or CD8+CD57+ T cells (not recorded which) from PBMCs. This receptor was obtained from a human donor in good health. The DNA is TGTGCCAGCAGCTTAGCCCCCTCGACAGGGCCTCGCGAGCAGTACTTC. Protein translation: CASSLAPSTGPREQYF.